This T cell receptor beta chain appears in the sequencing data of a study of CD8+ T cells in alopecia areata. Study-level results: Whereas mice showed it more clearly, TCR sharing across patients was murkier, possibly because of HLA. It was lesional scalp, especially alopecia totalis/universalis, that showed higher clonality than normal scalp.

Per the germline V gene, CDR1 is MDHEN and CDR2 is SYDVKM. The V and J ends lost 3 bases and 6 bases respectively, with 14 bases between them. The CDR3 has 14 amino acids. This clone was detected only a few times. Its antigen is as yet unknown. Extraction and reverse transcription of RNA yielded cDNA as the sequencing template. Measured with immunoSEQ multiplex PCR; TCRdb has only the in-frame clones, and not every one. The top ten clones hold 15% to 20% of a sample with approximately 31,000 clones, over 65% of them seen once. Sampling of alopecia areata patients yielded lesional scalp punch biopsies as well as peripheral blood.

The sequenced sample was NKG2D-low CD8+ T cells sorted from blood. The chain combines TRBV28 with TRBJ1-2; D call uncertain. The TCR sequence derives from a human donor with alopecia areata. The CDR3 sequence is CASSFSVGRDGYTF. CDR3 nucleotide sequence: TGTGCCAGCAGTTTTTCGGTTGGTAGGGATGGCTACACCTTC.